Listed below are T cell receptor beta chains from one sample, sequenced in a study of blood T cell repertoires in COVID-19. Some clones are missing from TCRdb's copy, which holds only in-frame ones; the method was immunoSEQ multiplex PCR. The sample lists about 100,000 clones, around 88% occurring once. Sequencing was done on a sample of peripheral blood. All receptors derive from a man at least 80 years old with acute or convalescent COVID-19. Both conserved end residues are part of each CDR3. The D gene is left open where the match is weak. Size tells how often a clone was seen (once, few, many) or the class of an expanded clone, and some rows leave it out.

TRBJ2-3 | TRBD1 | once | TRBV18 | TGTGCCAGCTCACCTCGGGGAGACAGGGGTAGTACGCAGTATTTT | CASSPRGDRGSTQYF
TRBJ2-7 | . | . | TRBV12-3/TRBV12-4 | TGTGCCAGCAGCAGACAGGTACCCTACGAGCAGTACTTC | CASSRQVPYEQYF
TRBJ2-2 | . | . | TRBV3-1/TRBV3-2 | TGTGCCAGCAGCCAAGATAGCCGGGCCGGGGAGCTGTTTTTT | CASSQDSRAGELFF
TRBJ2-2 | TRBD2 | . | TRBV27 | TGTGCCAGCAGTTTAAAACTAGCGGGGAGCGGGGAGCTGTTTTTT | CASSLKLAGSGELFF
TRBJ1-3 | TRBD1 | . | TRBV28 | TGTGCCAGCAGTTCACAGGGGTATGGAAACACCATATATTTT | CASSSQGYGNTIYF
TRBJ2-3 | . | . | TRBV11-3 | TGTGCCAGCAGCCCTACGGGGGGCGGAACAGATACGCAGTATTTT | CASSPTGGGTDTQYF
TRBJ1-6 | . | once | TRBV9 | TGTGCCAGCAGCGCGGCCTTAGCGGAGAATGGTTCACCCCTCCACTTT | CASSAALAENGSPLHF
TRBJ2-1 | . | . | TRBV1 | TGCACCAGCAGCCAAGAAAGAGGGAGGGCGGATGAGCAGTTCTTC | CTSSQERGRADEQFF
TRBJ1-1 | TRBD1 | . | TRBV6-2/TRBV6-3 | TGTGCCAGCAGTTCCCCTCGGACAGGGAGGAATGAAGCTTTCTTT | CASSSPRTGRNEAFF
TRBJ1-4 | TRBD1 | . | TRBV6-1 | TGTGCCAGCAGTGAAGCGTCGACAGGGGGCTGGGAAAAACTGTTTTTT | CASSEASTGGWEKLFF
TRBJ1-1 | . | few | TRBV11-3 | TGTGCCAGCAGCTTATCGGGAGACACTGAAGCTTTCTTT | CASSLSGDTEAFF
TRBJ1-5 | . | . | TRBV5-1 | TGCGCCAGCAGCTTGGAGGGGCGTCAGCCCCAGCATTTT | CASSLEGRQPQHF
TRBJ1-2 | TRBD1 | . | TRBV15 | TGTGCCACCAGCAGAGAAGGACAGGGGGCCTATGGCTACACCTTC | CATSREGQGAYGYTF
TRBJ1-4 | TRBD1 | . | TRBV27 | TGTGCCAGCAGTCTGACAGGGGGCCCGGATAAACTGTTTTTT | CASSLTGGPDKLFF
TRBJ1-2 | . | . | TRBV5-1 | TGCGCCAGCAGCTTGGCCGACAGGAACTATGGCTACACCTTC | CASSLADRNYGYTF
TRBJ1-5 | . | . | TRBV28 | TGTGCCAGCAGTTCCCCACAGGTGAGCAATCAGCCCCAGCATTTT | CASSSPQVSNQPQHF
TRBJ1-4 | . | . | TRBV19 | TGTGCCAGTAGTCCCCTGCGGAGCGGCGGGGAAAAACTGTTTTTT | CASSPLRSGGEKLFF
TRBJ2-1 | TRBD1 | once | TRBV14 | TGTGCCAGCAGCCAAGCAGGGGGCAGCGTTCATGAGCAGTTCTTC | CASSQAGGSVHEQFF
TRBJ2-5 | . | . | TRBV4-1 | TGCGCCAGCAGCCAAGATCCTGAAGAGACCCAGTACTTC | CASSQDPEETQYF
TRBJ1-5 | TRBD1 | . | TRBV6-5 | TGTGCCAGCAGTTCCAGACAGGGGATGAGCAATCAGCCCCAGCATTTT | CASSSRQGMSNQPQHF
TRBJ2-2 | . | . | TRBV9 | TGTGCCAGCAGCGTAGCGGGTCTAGGCCCGAACACCGGGGAGCTGTTTTTT | CASSVAGLGPNTGELFF
TRBJ2-5 | . | . | TRBV6-6 | TGTGCCAGCAGTCAAACAGAAGAGACCCAGTACTTC | CASSQTEETQYF
TRBJ2-2 | TRBD1 | once | TRBV10-3 | TGTGCCATCAGTGACTACGGGCAGGGGGCCGGCACCGGGGAGCTGTTTTTT | CAISDYGQGAGTGELFF
TRBJ2-2 | . | once | TRBV19 | TGTGCCAGTAGTAGGCCGAACACCGGGGAGCTGTTTTTT | CASSRPNTGELFF
TRBJ1-2 | . | . | TRBV20-1 | TGCAGTGCTAGACAGACAGCTCGCTACACCTTC | CSARQTARYTF
TRBJ1-4 | TRBD1 | . | TRBV6-1 | TGTGCCAGCAGTGACGTCAAGGGGGCTCAACTGTTTTTT | CASSDVKGAQLFF
TRBJ2-7 | TRBD1 | . | TRBV28 | TGTGCCAGCATCACCCGTCGGACAGGGGGGTACTCCTACGAGCAGTACTTC | CASITRRTGGYSYEQYF
TRBJ2-3 | . | . | TRBV11-1 | TGTGCCAGCAGTCAGGGGGGTTCCAGCACAGATACGCAGTATTTT | CASSQGGSSTDTQYF
TRBJ1-5 | TRBD1 | . | TRBV19 | TGTGCCAGTAGTACTACAGGGGCTAATCAGCCCCAGCATTTT | CASSTTGANQPQHF
TRBJ2-1 | TRBD2 | . | TRBV29-1 | TGCAGCGCTGGCCTGGGACTAGCGGGAGGTCTTGAGCAGTTCTTC | CSAGLGLAGGLEQFF
TRBJ1-1 | . | . | TRBV7-8 | TGTGCCAGCAGCTTATATGTGAACACTGAAGCTTTCTTT | CASSLYVNTEAFF
TRBJ2-7 | . | . | TRBV28 | TGTGCCAGCAGTTGGGCCACTAGCTCCTACGAGCAGTACTTC | CASSWATSSYEQYF
TRBJ2-7 | TRBD1 | . | TRBV6-6 | TGTGCCAGCAGTCAATCGAGGGGACAGGGGGCATACGAGCAGTACTTC | CASSQSRGQGAYEQYF
TRBJ2-7 | TRBD2 | . | TRBV11-2 | TGTGCCAGCACCCGGACTAGCGGCCCCTACGAGCAGTACTTC | CASTRTSGPYEQYF
TRBJ2-5 | TRBD2 | . | TRBV28 | TGTGCCAGCAGTACCGGGACTAGCGGGAGTACAGAGACCCAGTACTTC | CASSTGTSGSTETQYF
TRBJ1-5 | . | . | TRBV6-1 | TGTGCCAGCAGTGATGCGGGGGCCCCCGGTCAGCCCCAGCATTTT | CASSDAGAPGQPQHF
TRBJ1-3 | . | . | TRBV11-2 | TGTGCCAGCAGCCCGGGGAAAGGAAACACCATATATTTT | CASSPGKGNTIYF
TRBJ1-2 | TRBD1 | . | TRBV28 | TGTGCCAGCAGTCTGACAGGGGAAAACTATGGCTACACCTTC | CASSLTGENYGYTF
TRBJ2-3 | TRBD2 | . | TRBV3-1/TRBV3-2 | TGTGCCAGCAGTCTTACTAGCGGCGGGCAGTATTTT | CASSLTSGGQYF
TRBJ2-2 | TRBD1 | . | TRBV29-1 | TGCAGCGTTCCGGACAGGGGCACCGGGGAGCTGTTTTTT | CSVPDRGTGELFF
TRBJ1-3 | . | . | TRBV28 | TGTGCCAGCAGTCCTCCTTCAGGGATATCGGGAAACACCATATATTTT | CASSPPSGISGNTIYF
TRBJ2-7 | TRBD2 | . | TRBV2 | TGTGCCAGCAAACAAGCTAGCGGGAGGTACGAGCAGTACTTC | CASKQASGRYEQYF